These 11 T cell receptor beta chains were sequenced from one sample in a study of T cells after somatic rescue of genetic block. Assay: immunoSEQ multiplex PCR; the TCRdb copy retains only in-frame clones and omits some. The sample yields 60,000 to 75,000 clones, 92% seen once. The sample comprised peripheral blood mononuclear cells (PBMCs). Receptor source: a man in his forties.

V is TRBV9 and J is TRBJ2-5; D possibly matches TRBD1 or TRBD2 (5 bases each). V lost 4 bases and J lost 4, with 14 bases in between. Germline V lookup: CDR1 SGDLS, CDR2 YYNGEE. The CDR3 has 14 residues. The CDR3 spells CASSQPGRVETQYF. The CDR3 coding sequence is TGTGCCAGCAGCCAGCCGGGACGTGTAGAGACCCAGTACTTC.

The J gene is TRBJ1-5, the V gene TRBV6-5; 8 bases map to TRBD1. V dropped 5 bases and J dropped 3; count of bases not matched to a gene: 6. Germline V gene sequence: CDR1 MNHEY, CDR2 SVGAGI. The CDR3 contains 15 residues. In DNA, the CDR3 is TGTGCCAGCAGTAAAGACAGGGGCGTCAATCAGCCCCAGCATTTT. This encodes CASSKDRGVNQPQHF.

This chain uses TRBV29-1 with TRBJ1-2; a weak D match, TRBD1 (5 bases). V lost 3 bases and J 4 bases, leaving 12 bases between the germline ends. The CDR3 is made up of 13 amino acids. The V gene's germline CDR1 is SQVTM and CDR2 ANQGSEA. The CDR3: CSVDSRGSYGYTF. The CDR3 coding sequence is TGCAGCGTTGACTCCCGGGGGTCCTATGGCTACACCTTC.

The table lists this clone with a count of one. The chain combines TRBV7-2 with TRBJ2-5, with D possibly TRBD1 on 7 matching bases. Germline loops: CDR1 SGHTA, CDR2 FQGNSA. The CDR3 loop spans 15 amino acids. Trimming stripped 0 bases from V and 3 bases from J, with 11 bases between. CDR3: CASSLAGRGEETQYF. For the CDR3, the DNA is TGTGCCAGCAGCTTAGCGGGCAGGGGGGAAGAGACCCAGTACTTC.

V and J are TRBV19 and TRBJ2-7, with D possibly called TRBD1 or TRBD2 (5 bases each). The ends were cut back, 10 bases at V and 6 bases at J, with 19 bases in the middle. Looked up from germline, CDR1 is LNHDA and CDR2 is SQIVND (reference sequence). This CDR3 has 13 amino acids. The CDR3 loop reads CATSGTGPTEQYF. The CDR3, as DNA: TGTGCCACCTCCGGGACGGGGCCCACCGAGCAGTACTTC.

This clone was seen just once. The chain employs TRBV7-6 and TRBJ2-7; no definite D call. The germline CDR1 and CDR2 sequences are SGHVS and FNYEAQ. The ends were cut back, 2 bases at V and 6 bases at J, with 8 bases in the middle. The CDR3 has 12 residues. DNA of the CDR3: TGTGCCAGCAGCTTAACCCGTGGCGAGCAGTACTTC. Protein: CASSLTRGEQYF.

V is TRBV6-5 and J is TRBJ2-2; weak D call: TRBD2 (5 bases). V was pared by 1 base and J by 1 base, with 7 bases between. The CDR3 runs to 15 residues. Germline loops: CDR1 MNHEY, CDR2 SVGAGI. DNA of the CDR3: TGTGCCAGCAGTTACTTCCGGGAGAACACCGGGGAGCTGTTTTTT. Translated: CASSYFRENTGELFF.

This chain connects TRBV5-5 to TRBJ1-5; D not resolved. The CDR3 has 16 residues. Trimming cost V 0 bases and J 0 bases, with 10 bases left between them. Looked up from germline, CDR1 is SGHKS and CDR2 is YYEKEE (reference sequence). The CDR3 region has the DNA TGTGCCAGCAGCTTGGCGGCGGGCCATAGCAATCAGCCCCAGCATTTT. Its protein is CASSLAAGHSNQPQHF.

The gene calls are TRBV6-4 and TRBJ1-1; D uncertain. The V gene lost 7 bases and the J gene lost 4 bases, with 19 bases spanning the gap. CDR1 is MRHNA and CDR2 is SNTAGT in the germline V gene. This CDR3 is built from 15 residues. CDR3 loop: CASTGGSSMSTEAFF. DNA for the CDR3: TGTGCCAGCACGGGCGGGTCATCCATGAGCACTGAAGCTTTCTTT.

In DNA, the CDR3 is TGTGCCAGCAGTGGAAACCCTGGAAACACCATATATTTT. This gives the protein CASSGNPGNTIYF. The rearrangement joins TRBV2 to TRBJ1-3, with D hard to call. This CDR3 has 13 amino acids. Trimming pared 4 bases from V and 2 bases from J, leaving 6 bases between. The germline V gene has CDR1 SNHLY and CDR2 FYNNEI.

The sample holds a few counts of this clone. This chain connects TRBV19 to TRBJ2-1; D tentatively fits TRBD1 or TRBD2 (5 bases each). CDR1 is LNHDA, CDR2 SQIVND, per germline (reference sequence). CDR3 length equals 15 residues. Trimming shortened V by 7 bases and J by 8 bases, and 21 bases separated the two germline ends. The CDR3 bases are TGTGCCAGTACTCAACGGGGCCCCCGGGTGGATGAGCAGTTCTTC. It encodes CASTQRGPRVDEQFF.